Below are 16 T cell receptor beta chains sequenced from a single sample in a study of Graves' ophthalmopathy and Graves' hyperthyroidism. RNA transcripts yielded amplified TCR beta CDR3 regions. After a first-round RT-PCR with HTBI primers, a second-round multiplex PCR was run. TCRdb re-derived calls from the multiplex PCR reads in MiXCR, one entry per CDR3 protein. This sample carries some 750,000 distinct CDR3 sequences, roughly two fifths of them seen once, and the ten largest clones take about 40%. The sample comprised peripheral blood. These receptors all stem from an adult man with Graves' ophthalmopathy.

The chain uses TRBV2 and TRBJ2-5; the D call may be TRBD1 or TRBD2 (5 bases each). V was pared by 7 bases and J by 1 base, with 28 bases between. The CDR3 consists of 19 residues. Germline CDR1 is SNHLY and CDR2 is FYNNEI. This chain's CDR3 is CASTWGVIQGRIGQETQYF. In nucleotides, the CDR3 is TGTGCCAGCACCTGGGGAGTTATTCAGGGTCGAATTGGCCAAGAGACCCAGTACTTC. The full variable domain, rest sourced from reference TRBV2 and TRBJ2-5, is EPEVTQTPSHQVTQMGQEVILRCVPISNHLYFYWYRQILGQKVEFLVSFYNNEISEKSEIFDDQFSVERPDGSNFTLKIRSTKLEDSAMYFCASTWGVIQGRIGQETQYFGPGTRLLVL.

The genes are TRBV7-9 and TRBJ1-2; D ambiguous. This CDR3 has 15 amino acids. The V end lost 2 bases, the J end lost 5 bases, and 15 bases lay between the germline ends. Germline V gene lookup returns CDR1 SEHNR and CDR2 FQNEAQ (reference sequence). The CDR3 sequence is CASSLMAGPEYGYTF. The CDR3 DNA reads TGTGCCAGCAGCTTAATGGCCGGCCCGGAATATGGCTACACCTTC.

This sequence joins TRBV25-1 and TRBJ1-4; no firm D call. Germline lookup yields CDR1 MGHDK and CDR2 SYGVNS. Trimming cost V 6 bases and J 8 bases, with 10 bases left between them. The CDR3 length is 12 residues. CDR3 nucleotides: TGTGCCAGCAGCCAGGTTATCGAAAAACTGTTTTTT. Residues: CASSQVIEKLFF. The complete variable domain, with remaining parts taken from reference TRBV25-1 and TRBJ1-4, reads EADIYQTPRYLVIGTGKKITLECSQTMGHDKMYWYQQDPGMELHLIHYSYGVNSTEKGDLSSESTVSRIRTEHFPLTLESARPSHTSQYLCASSQVIEKLFFGSGTQLSVL.

V gene TRBV15 combines with J gene TRBJ2-3; 12 nucleotides line up with TRBD2. CDR3 length: 17 amino acids. V was clipped by 1 base and J by 3 bases; unmatched bases: 5. Germline CDR1 reads LNHNV; CDR2 reads YYDKDF (reference sequence). DNA of the CDR3: TGTGCCACCAGCAGAGGGACTAGCGGGATCGGAACAGATACGCAGTATTTT. As protein: CATSRGTSGIGTDTQYF. Using reference TRBV15 and TRBJ2-3 for the parts outside the CDR3, the full variable domain is DAMVIQNPRYQVTQFGKPVTLSCSQTLNHNVMYWYQQKSSQAPKLLFHYYDKDFNNEADTPDNFQSRRPNTSFCFLDIRSPGLGDTAMYLCATSRGTSGIGTDTQYFGPGTRLTVL.

This clonotype showed up many times. The J gene is TRBJ1-6, the V gene TRBV6-4, with D possibly TRBD1 on 6 matching bases. The germline V gene encodes CDR1 MRHNA and CDR2 SNTAGT. Trimming shortened V by 4 bases and J by 6 bases, and 13 bases separated the two germline ends. The CDR3 runs to 15 residues. CDR3 nucleotides: TGTGCCAGCAGTGCTCAGGGGACGGGTAATTCACCCCTCCACTTT. It encodes CASSAQGTGNSPLHF.

This clonotype was seen more than once but under ten times. The chain is built from TRBV6-6 and TRBJ2-6; D is unclear. The germline gives CDR1 MNHNY, CDR2 SVGAGI (reference sequence). This CDR3 is built from 16 residues. V gave up 5 bases and J gave up 4 bases, with 15 bases separating them. The CDR3 DNA reads as TGTGCCAGCAGTAAAGGCATAGTTCCCGGGGCCAACGTCCTGACTTTC. Translated, it gives CASSKGIVPGANVLTF.

The table lists this clonotype with many counts. This chain connects TRBV9 to TRBJ2-7; either TRBD1 or TRBD2 may supply D (5 bases each). Germline CDR1 is SGDLS and CDR2 is YYNGEE. Trimming shortened V by 7 bases and J by 0 bases, and 8 bases separated the two germline ends. This CDR3 is 12 amino acids long. CDR3 DNA sequence: TGTGCCAGCGGGGACGGCTCCTACGAGCAGTACTTC. Its protein is CASGDGSYEQYF. Supplemented by reference TRBV9 and TRBJ2-7, the full variable domain reads DSGVTQTPKHLITATGQRVTLRCSPRSGDLSVYWYQQSLDQGLQFLIQYYNGEERAKGNILERFSAQQFPDLHSELNLSSLELGDSALYFCASGDGSYEQYFGPGTRLTVT.

Many counts were recorded for this clonotype. This rearrangement joins TRBV9 to TRBJ1-6; TRBD1 might be the D (6 bases). The V end lost 6 bases, the J end lost 8 bases, and 15 bases lay between the germline ends. The CDR3 is 14 residues long. In germline, CDR1 is SGDLS, CDR2 YYNGEE. Here the CDR3 DNA reads TGTGCCAGCACATCCGGACAGAGGTATTCACCCCTCCACTTT. Protein product: CASTSGQRYSPLHF. The full variable domain, rest sourced from reference TRBV9 and TRBJ1-6, is DSGVTQTPKHLITATGQRVTLRCSPRSGDLSVYWYQQSLDQGLQFLIQYYNGEERAKGNILERFSAQQFPDLHSELNLSSLELGDSALYFCASTSGQRYSPLHFGNGTRLTVT.

This clonotype occurred many times. CDR3 amino acids: CASSEYYMEKLFF. The CDR3 DNA reads as TGTGCCAGCAGTGAATATTACATGGAAAAACTGTTTTTT. The V call is TRBV25-1, the J call TRBJ1-4; D is unclear. Trimming removed 0 bases from V and 8 bases from J, with 7 bases in between. The CDR3 length is 13 residues. Germline CDR1 is MGHDK and CDR2 is SYGVNS.

This sequence joins TRBV19 and TRBJ2-7; D remains ambiguous. The CDR3 has 14 amino acids. Trimming left V 6 bases short and J 2 bases short, with 14 bases between. Germline V gives CDR1 LNHDA, CDR2 SQIVND (reference sequence). The CDR3 DNA reads TGTGCCAGTAGCAAATTCCCCGGAACCTACGAGCAGTACTTC. Encoded protein: CASSKFPGTYEQYF.

This clonotype appeared a few times. The chain joins TRBV14 to TRBJ1-1; 8 bases line up with TRBD1. The V gene end was trimmed by 1 base and the J gene end by 11 bases; junction bases not matched to a gene: 3. This CDR3 has 12 amino acids. Germline-derived CDR1 and CDR2 are SGHDN and FVKESK. The CDR3 region has the DNA TGTGCCAGCAGCCAAGTGGACAGGGCCGCTTTCTTT. This encodes CASSQVDRAAFF.

V and J are TRBV2 and TRBJ2-7; 7 nucleotides align to TRBD2. V gave up 0 bases and J gave up 0 bases; unmatched junction bases: 8. CDR1 is SNHLY, CDR2 FYNNEI, per germline. The CDR3 extends over 17 amino acids. DNA of the CDR3: TGTGCCAGCAGTGAAGCCCTGGGATTAGCGGGCTCCTACGAGCAGTACTTC. Translation: CASSEALGLAGSYEQYF.

This clonotype was observed a few times. V is TRBV14 and J is TRBJ1-2; D might be TRBD1 (5 bases). The CDR3 has 14 amino acids. With 0 bases removed from V and 5 bases from J, the gap between germline ends came to 10 bases. Germline CDR1 is SGHDN and CDR2 is FVKESK. The CDR3 sequence: CASSQDQGPYGYTF. CDR3 DNA sequence: TGTGCCAGCAGCCAAGATCAGGGACCATATGGCTACACCTTC.

The table lists this clonotype with many counts. The J gene is TRBJ1-1, the V gene TRBV7-3, with TRBD1 matching 9 bases. Trimming removed 5 bases from V and 0 bases from J; junction bases left unmatched: 4. The germline V gene has CDR1 SGHTA and CDR2 FQGTGA. The CDR3 has 15 amino acids. The CDR3 sequence is CASSPQGALNTEAFF. The DNA for the CDR3 is TGTGCCAGCAGCCCACAGGGGGCCTTGAACACTGAAGCTTTCTTT.

This clonotype occurred a few times. The chain recombines TRBV6-2 or TRBV6-3 with TRBJ2-7; 11 bases agree with TRBD2. The CDR3 is 15 amino acids. Germline V gene data show CDR1 as MNHEY and CDR2 as SVGEGT. The V gene end was trimmed by 0 bases and the J gene end by 5 bases; junction bases not matched to a gene: 3. The CDR3 reads CASSYSLAGANEQYF. As DNA, the CDR3 is TGTGCCAGCAGTTACTCACTAGCGGGGGCCAACGAGCAGTACTTC.

The sample holds a few counts of this clonotype. The rearrangement links TRBV15 to TRBJ1-1; D is possibly TRBD1 (6 bases). Deletions cut 6 bases from V and 0 bases from J, with 11 bases between. This CDR3 is built from 14 residues. Looked up from germline, CDR1 is LNHNV and CDR2 is YYDKDF (reference sequence). CDR3 nucleotides: TGTGCCACCAGGACAGGAAGCATGAACACTGAAGCTTTCTTT. It translates to CATRTGSMNTEAFF.